The text below deals with one TCR beta chain. The protocol was immunoSEQ multiplex PCR, while the TCRdb copy is restricted to in-frame clones and leaves out a portion. The table lists roughly 700,000 clones, around 89% of them singletons. With 4 bases clipped from V and 5 bases from J, the junction kept 12 bases outside the gene matches. Germline V gene data show CDR1 as LNHDA and CDR2 as SQIVND (reference sequence). This CDR3 spans 16 amino acids. The data were obtained in a study of Ad26.COV2.S vaccination and SARS-CoV-2 variants. The treatment: around 19 received Ad26.COV2.S at low or high dose, single or two shots; 5 received placebo; per-sample allocation not given. All samples were drawn on day 63, counting from the first vaccine or placebo injection.

The chain employs TRBV19 and TRBJ2-7; 9 nucleotides align to TRBD1. This sequence was found in a person between 18 and 60 years old who received the Ad26.COV2.S COVID-19 vaccine or a placebo. Material: peripheral blood, obtained in a trial of Ad26.COV2.S vaccine versus placebo. The CDR3, as DNA: TGTGCCAGTAGTACCCTCGGGACAGGGATCCGAGACGAGCAGTACTTC. This encodes CASSTLGTGIRDEQYF.